This entry concerns a single TCR beta chain. This sample is drawn from a study of shared clonotypes between healthy human individuals. The authors ran unsorted PBMC replicate PCRs on around 270 ng DNA, tens of thousands of T cell genomes. Only in-frame clones appear in the TCRdb table, and some are missing; sequencing was by immunoSEQ multiplex PCR. The sample lists about 500,000 clones, 60% to 80% occurring once. Donors had no recently reported acute infections or vaccinations and were HIV-negative. The length of the CDR3 is 16 residues. V gave up 4 bases and J gave up 0 bases, with 16 bases separating them. The germline V gene has CDR1 SQVTM and CDR2 ANQGSEA.

The rearrangement joins TRBV29-1 to TRBJ2-4, with D unclear. What was sequenced was PBMCs. The TCR comes from a woman aged 40 to 49 in good health. Some clones in this sample may be carry-over from other donors' samples. The CDR3 bases are TGCAGCGTTGTCATCAGGAACCCACTAGCCAAAAACATTCAGTACTTC. The encoded protein is CSVVIRNPLAKNIQYF.